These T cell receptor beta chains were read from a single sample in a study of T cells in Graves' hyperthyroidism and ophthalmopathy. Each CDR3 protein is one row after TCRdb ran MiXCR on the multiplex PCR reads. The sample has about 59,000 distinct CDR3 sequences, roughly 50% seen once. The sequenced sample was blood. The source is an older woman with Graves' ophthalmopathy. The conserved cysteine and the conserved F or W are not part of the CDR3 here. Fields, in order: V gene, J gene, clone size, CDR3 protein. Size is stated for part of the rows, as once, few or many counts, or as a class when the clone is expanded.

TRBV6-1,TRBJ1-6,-,ASRDNSPLH
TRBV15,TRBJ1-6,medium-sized,ATSRDVGAPLH
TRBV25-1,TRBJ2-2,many,ASSGGIGELF
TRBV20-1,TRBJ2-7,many,SAKTSGGTYEQY
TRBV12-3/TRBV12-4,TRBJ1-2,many,ASSPWTGDMGSGYT
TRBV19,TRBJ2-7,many,ASSIGGLAGTYEQY
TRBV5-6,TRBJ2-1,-,ASSKDRNNEQF
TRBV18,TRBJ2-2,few,ASSPQPQGRSGELF
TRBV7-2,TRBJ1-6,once,ASSLSSGFSPLH
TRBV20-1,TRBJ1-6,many,SARAPVSLTGGLSPLH
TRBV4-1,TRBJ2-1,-,ASSQVTGGAFNEQF
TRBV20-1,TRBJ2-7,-,SAREPSAGLARQY
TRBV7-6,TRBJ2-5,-,ASSHGTSGGETQY
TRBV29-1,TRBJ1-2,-,SVTGVGGAHYGYT
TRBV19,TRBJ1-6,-,ASQGDRENSPLH
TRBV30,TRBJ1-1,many,AWKLQANTEAF
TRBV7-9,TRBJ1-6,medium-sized,ASSLQGNSPLH
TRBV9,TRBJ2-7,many,ASSEGTGDYEQY
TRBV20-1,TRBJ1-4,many,SARFTQNNEKLF
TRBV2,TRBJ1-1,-,ASGIDSMNTEAF
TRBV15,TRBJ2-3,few,ATSREAYNEQY
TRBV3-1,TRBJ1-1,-,ASSTGTGDVF
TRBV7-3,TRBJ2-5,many,ASSLWQEETQY
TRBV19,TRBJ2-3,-,ASSIGSSTDRQY
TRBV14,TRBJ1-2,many,ASSQADRGPYGYT
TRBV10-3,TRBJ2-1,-,AISEGLIADQPQHFGDGHEQF
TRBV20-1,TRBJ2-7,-,SATKPGQGSGELY
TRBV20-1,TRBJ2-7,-,SARGAPPCSYEQY
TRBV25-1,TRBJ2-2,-,ASVDASNTGELF
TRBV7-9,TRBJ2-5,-,ASSPRQTGEGETQY
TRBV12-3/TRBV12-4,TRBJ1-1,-,ASSSGQGAKGNTEAF
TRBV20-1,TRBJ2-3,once,SAKQGGSTDTQY
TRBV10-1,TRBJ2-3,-,ASSEIQGGTDTQY
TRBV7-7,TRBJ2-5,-,ASSLSTSGETQY
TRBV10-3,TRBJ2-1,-,AISETSRGNEQF
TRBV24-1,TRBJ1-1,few,ATSVGEGTEAF
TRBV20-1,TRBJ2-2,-,SARARQGGRLANTGELF
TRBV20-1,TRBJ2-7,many,SASYGGADYEQY
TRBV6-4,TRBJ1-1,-,ASSRSTGTVAF
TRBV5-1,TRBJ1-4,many,ASSLAGSDDEKLF
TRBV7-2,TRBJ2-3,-,ASSLVGVAGGYNEQY
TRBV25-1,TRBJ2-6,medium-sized,ASSEDRGYSGANVLT
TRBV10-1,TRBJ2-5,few,ASSEGQGLGTQY
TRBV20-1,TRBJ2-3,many,SARDRLALLQY
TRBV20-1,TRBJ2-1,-,SAKTSGRDNEQF
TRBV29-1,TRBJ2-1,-,SVNGAGVVRPAADNEQF
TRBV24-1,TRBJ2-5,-,ATSGRQGIQETQY
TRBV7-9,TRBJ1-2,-,ASSLLMAGGHDGYT
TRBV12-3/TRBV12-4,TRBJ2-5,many,ASSFRVGPQETQY
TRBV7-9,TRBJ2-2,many,ASSFDRVIAGELF
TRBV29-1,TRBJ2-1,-,SPEYLNEQF
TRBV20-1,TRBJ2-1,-,SVSGGPRNEQF
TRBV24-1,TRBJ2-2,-,ATSIQGTGELF
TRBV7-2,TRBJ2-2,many,ASSLDFLAGELF
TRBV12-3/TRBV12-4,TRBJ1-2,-,ASSPGQSAGYT